This record concerns one T cell receptor beta chain sequence. This sample stems from a study of T cell responses to AZD1222 COVID-19 vaccine. Produced via immunoSEQ multiplex PCR; TCRdb's table is partial and in-frame only. The table has approximately 170,000 clones, 92% seen once. The sequence derives from an adult who received the AZD1222 COVID-19 vaccine. The sequenced sample was peripheral blood, obtained 28 days after the second AZD1222 dose.

CDR3 nucleotides: TGTGCCACCAGGACAACAGGGTTAGTCCATGGCTACACCTTC. Translated, it gives CATRTTGLVHGYTF. The V call is TRBV15, the J call TRBJ1-2, with D possibly matching TRBD1 (6 bases). The germline gives CDR1 LNHNV, CDR2 YYDKDF (reference sequence). With 6 bases removed from V and 6 bases from J, the gap between germline ends came to 17 bases. The CDR3 consists of 14 residues.